Below are 14 T cell receptor beta chains sequenced from a single sample in a study of Ad26.COV2.S vaccination and SARS-CoV-2 variants. Measured with immunoSEQ multiplex PCR; TCRdb has only the in-frame clones, and not every one. The sample holds 410,000 or so clones, approximately 92% seen once. Treatment denoted: some 20 received Ad26.COV2.S at low or high dose, single or two shots; roughly five received placebo; per-sample allocation not given. Following the first vaccine or placebo injection, samples were taken on day 63. The sample was peripheral blood, taken in a trial of Ad26.COV2.S vaccine versus placebo. These receptor sequences come from a person aged 18-60 years who received the Ad26.COV2.S COVID-19 vaccine or a placebo.

The chain uses TRBV29-1 and TRBJ1-4, with 7 bases fitting TRBD1. J lost 0 bases, V lost 7 bases, and 2 bases had no gene match. CDR3 length: 13 residues. Germline CDR1 SQVTM, CDR2 ANQGSEA. The DNA of the CDR3 is TGCAGCGGGACAGGTGCAACTAATGAAAAACTGTTTTTT. This translates into CSGTGATNEKLFF.

This clone was seen once. The V gene is TRBV7-2, the J gene TRBJ2-1; D may be TRBD2 (6 bases). Germline CDR1 is SGHTA and CDR2 is FQGNSA. The CDR3 spans 15 residues. V was pared by 1 base and J by 5 bases, with 12 bases between. The CDR3 sequence is CASSLGPSVDNEQFF. CDR3 DNA sequence: TGTGCCAGCAGCTTAGGTCCTAGCGTGGACAATGAGCAGTTCTTC.

The rearrangement joins TRBV7-2 to TRBJ2-3; perhaps TRBD1 as D (5 bases). Deletions cut 1 base from V and 1 base from J, with 12 bases between. The V gene's germline CDR1 is SGHTA and CDR2 FQGNSA. This CDR3 spans 16 amino acids. The CDR3 loop reads CASSLEGARRTDTQYF. The CDR3 coding sequence is TGTGCCAGCAGCTTAGAAGGGGCACGCCGCACAGATACGCAGTATTTT.

This clone was detected once. The chain is built from TRBV6-6 and TRBJ1-2; TRBD1 matches at 7 bases. Germline V gene lookup returns CDR1 MNHNY and CDR2 SVGAGI (reference sequence). V dropped 3 bases and J dropped 3; count of bases not matched to a gene: 7. The CDR3 sequence is 15 residues long. CDR3 in DNA: TGTGCCAGCAGTTATACGACAGGGAGAGACTATGGCTACACCTTC. Translating it yields CASSYTTGRDYGYTF.

The chain uses TRBV9 and TRBJ2-3, with D perhaps being TRBD1 or TRBD2 (6 bases each). The CDR3 extends over 14 amino acids. The V gene lost 3 bases and the J gene lost 7 bases, with 15 bases spanning the gap. Looked up from germline, CDR1 is SGDLS and CDR2 is YYNGEE. CDR3 nucleotides: TGTGCCAGCAGCGGGAGGGGCAGGGGTCATACGCAGTATTTT. Translated: CASSGRGRGHTQYF.

The genes are TRBV4-3 and TRBJ2-1; 9 nucleotides line up with TRBD1. Losses at the gene ends were 3 bases for V and 1 base for J; bases not matched to a gene: 4. The CDR3 is 16 amino acids. The germline CDR1 and CDR2 sequences are LGHNA and YSLEER. CDR3 residues: CASSQDDRGSYNEQFF. CDR3 DNA: TGCGCCAGCAGCCAGGACGACAGGGGGTCCTACAATGAGCAGTTCTTC.

The V and J genes are TRBV4-3 and TRBJ2-1, with D unclear. Germline V CDR1 and CDR2: LGHNA, YSLEER. The CDR3 contains 17 residues. V lost 0 bases and J 1 base, leaving 13 bases between the germline ends. The CDR3 nucleotides read TGCGCCAGCAGCCAAGATCGGCGTGCGTCGTCCTACAATGAGCAGTTCTTC. Protein: CASSQDRRASSYNEQFF.

The chain uses TRBV28 and TRBJ2-7; the D call may be TRBD1 or TRBD2 (6 bases each). CDR1 and CDR2 (germline): MDHEN, SYDVKM. Trimming removed 6 bases from V and 2 bases from J, with 26 bases in between. CDR3 length: 18 amino acids. CDR3 DNA: TGTGCCAGCAGCGCTCCCCAGGGGAGGCTAGCGACACCCTACGAGCAGTACTTC. Its translation: CASSAPQGRLATPYEQYF.

The sample holds one count of this clone. This chain links TRBV2 with TRBJ2-3, with no clear D. V lost 5 bases, J lost 1 base, and 7 bases lay in between. The CDR3 extends over 13 amino acids. From germline, CDR1 is SNHLY and CDR2 FYNNEI. CDR3 nucleotides: TGTGCCAGCAGTACCTGGCGCACAGATACGCAGTATTTT. Amino acid sequence: CASSTWRTDTQYF.

The chain combines TRBV29-1 with TRBJ2-1; TRBD2 matches 10 bases. V shed 0 bases and J 9 bases; nucleotides not matched to a gene: 8. Germline CDR1 SQVTM, CDR2 ANQGSEA. CDR3 length: 15 amino acids. The CDR3 loop is CSVEDWSGRASEQFF. The CDR3, as DNA: TGCAGCGTTGAAGATTGGAGCGGGAGGGCTAGTGAGCAGTTCTTC.

As regards this clone: Distinct nucleotide sequences in the sample also encode this CDR3. The chain uses TRBV6-5 and TRBJ1-4, with TRBD1 matching 9 bases. Trimming took 5 bases from V and 4 from J; bases not matched to a gene: 2. Germline values: CDR1 MNHEY, CDR2 SVGAGI. The CDR3 has 14 residues. The DNA for the CDR3 is TGTGCCAGCAGTCGGGACAGGGTTAATGAAAAACTGTTTTTT. Amino acid sequence: CASSRDRVNEKLFF.

The chain recombines TRBV6-6 with TRBJ2-5; TRBD1 agrees at 9 bases. The CDR3 has 13 residues. Germline trimming cut 5 bases from V and 7 bases from J; bases unmatched to any gene: 5. Germline V gives CDR1 MNHNY, CDR2 SVGAGI (reference sequence). The CDR3 bases are TGTGCCAGCAGTCGAAGACAGGGGGGGACCCAGTACTTC. Residues: CASSRRQGGTQYF.

This rearrangement joins TRBV4-3 to TRBJ2-7, with 9 nucleotides matching TRBD1. J was trimmed by 7 bases and V by 1 base; bases with no gene match: 8. The CDR3 covers 15 residues. Germline CDR1 reads LGHNA; CDR2 reads YSLEER. The CDR3 DNA sequence: TGCGCCAGCAGCCAAGGGGACAGGGCCGCAGGGGAGCAGTACTTC. Encoded protein: CASSQGDRAAGEQYF.

The V gene is TRBV7-8, the J gene TRBJ1-4, with 9 bases identical to TRBD1. V dropped 5 bases and J dropped 1; count of bases not matched to a gene: 5. Germline CDR1 and CDR2: SGHVS and FQNEAQ. The CDR3 extends over 16 amino acids. In nucleotides, the CDR3 is TGTGCCAGCAGCCCCTGGACAGGGGAAACTAATGAAAAACTGTTTTTT. It translates to CASSPWTGETNEKLFF.